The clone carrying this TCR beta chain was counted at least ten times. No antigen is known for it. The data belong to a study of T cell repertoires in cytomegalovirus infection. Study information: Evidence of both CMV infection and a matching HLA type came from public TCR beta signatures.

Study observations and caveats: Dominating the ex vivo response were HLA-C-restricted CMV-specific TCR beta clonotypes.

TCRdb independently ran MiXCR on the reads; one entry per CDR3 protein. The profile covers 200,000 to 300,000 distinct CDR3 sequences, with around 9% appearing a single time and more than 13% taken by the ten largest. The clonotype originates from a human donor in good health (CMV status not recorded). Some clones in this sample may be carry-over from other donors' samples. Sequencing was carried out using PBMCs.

This chain's CDR3 is CASSLGSGGQPQHF. The CDR3 DNA sequence: TGTGCCAGCAGCTTAGGATCGGGGGGGCAGCCCCAGCATTTT. The chain links TRBV7-8 to TRBJ1-5; tentatively, D is TRBD1 (5 bases). Per the germline V gene, CDR1 is SGHVS and CDR2 is FQNEAQ. The CDR3 is 14 residues long. Trimming removed 1 base from V and 7 bases from J, with 11 bases in between.